Presented here are 24 T cell receptor beta chains from one specimen sequenced in a study of control samples from healthy donors and cancer patients. This table comes from immunoSEQ multiplex PCR, and its TCRdb copy is limited to in-frame clones, with some not included. The sample has approximately 150,000 clones, 85% to 95% seen once; the top ten hold 1.3% to 1.5%. The sequenced material came from blood. The source is a woman aged 18-29 years in good health.

The rearrangement links TRBV7-2 to TRBJ2-1; 7 nucleotides agree with TRBD1. The CDR3 is 16 amino acids. The V gene end was trimmed by 1 base and the J gene end by 3 bases; junction bases not matched to a gene: 6. Germline V gene lookup returns CDR1 SGHTA and CDR2 FQGNSA. The CDR3 loop is CASSLGSQGIYNEQFF. CDR3 nucleotide sequence: TGTGCCAGCAGCTTAGGGTCACAGGGGATCTACAATGAGCAGTTCTTC.

The chain is built from TRBV6-5 and TRBJ1-1; weak D call: TRBD1 (5 bases). Trimming removed 7 bases from V and 5 bases from J, with 14 bases in between. The CDR3 is made up of 13 amino acids. The germline V gene encodes CDR1 MNHEY and CDR2 SVGAGI. DNA for the CDR3: TGTGCCAGCAAGAGGGGCCGGACTACTGAAGCTTTCTTT. Translation gives CASKRGRTTEAFF.

CDR3 bases: TGTGCCAGTAGTGATACAGGGACGGGCCAGCCCCAGCATTTT. It yields the protein CASSDTGTGQPQHF. The chain links TRBV19 to TRBJ1-5, with a possible D match to TRBD1 (6 bases). V lost 5 bases to trimming and J lost 7 bases, with 15 bases between them. The length of the CDR3 is 14 residues. CDR1 is LNHDA, CDR2 SQIVND, per germline (reference sequence). Looking up the rest from reference TRBV19 and TRBJ1-5 gives the full variable domain: DGGITQSPKYLFRKEGQNVTLSCEQNLNHDAMYWYRQDPGQGLRLIYYSQIVNDFQKGDIAEGYSVSREKKESFPLTVTSAQKNPTAFYLCASSDTGTGQPQHFGDGTRLSIL.

The chain links TRBV12-5 to TRBJ2-4, with 7 bases aligning to TRBD1. This CDR3 has 15 amino acids. The germline V gene encodes CDR1 LGHNT and CDR2 FRNRAP. With V trimmed by 6 bases and J by 9 bases, 14 bases remained unmatched. CDR3 sequence (DNA): TGTGCTAGTGGCCGGGGTACAGGGGCCCTAGCCATTCAGTACTTC. It is translated as CASGRGTGALAIQYF.

The chain links TRBV25-1 to TRBJ1-4, with D maybe TRBD1 (5 bases). CDR3 length: 12 amino acids. Germline V CDR1 and CDR2: MGHDK, SYGVNS. V was pared by 2 bases and J by 8 bases, with 6 bases between. Here the CDR3 reads CASSERQEKLFF. CDR3 bases: TGTGCCAGCAGTGAAAGACAGGAAAAACTGTTTTTT.

The V call is TRBV29-1, the J call TRBJ1-1; D may be TRBD1 (5 bases). The CDR3 runs 12 residues. CDR1 and CDR2 (germline): SQVTM, ANQGSEA. V was clipped by 7 bases and J by 2 bases, with 11 bases between them. Written as DNA, the CDR3 is TGCAGCGCTCTGGGGCTTAACACTGAAGCTTTCTTT. This sequence encodes CSALGLNTEAFF.

The genes are TRBV2 and TRBJ1-5; possibly TRBD1 for D (5 bases). V lost 8 bases and J lost 0, with 14 bases in between. Germline CDR1 is SNHLY and CDR2 is FYNNEI. The CDR3 totals 15 residues. The CDR3 protein is CASRLGDLSNQPQHF. CDR3 coding DNA: TGTGCCAGCCGTTTAGGGGATCTTAGCAATCAGCCCCAGCATTTT.

This rearrangement joins TRBV14 to TRBJ1-6; D is perhaps TRBD1 (5 bases). From germline, CDR1 is SGHDN and CDR2 FVKESK. The CDR3 runs to 12 residues. The ends were cut back, 8 bases at V and 7 bases at J, with 9 bases in the middle. This CDR3 reads CASSPGNSPLHF. DNA for the CDR3: TGTGCCAGCTCACCAGGGAATTCACCCCTCCACTTT.

The chain is built from TRBV6-6 and TRBJ1-1, with 7 bases matching TRBD1. Germline-derived CDR1 and CDR2 are MNHNY and SVGAGI (reference sequence). Trimming removed 5 bases from V and 6 bases from J; junction bases left unmatched: 12. The CDR3 totals 15 residues. CDR3 amino acids: CASSDPTGVTSEAFF. The CDR3 DNA sequence: TGTGCCAGCAGTGACCCCACAGGGGTGACATCTGAAGCTTTCTTT.

J is TRBJ2-1 and V is TRBV6-5; 7 nucleotides match TRBD2. The germline V gene has CDR1 MNHEY and CDR2 SVGAGI. J was trimmed by 4 bases and V by 2 bases; bases with no gene match: 5. CDR3 size: 15 residues. CDR3 coding DNA: TGTGCCAGCAGTTACAGAGCGGGAAGATACAATGAGCAGTTCTTC. Its protein product is CASSYRAGRYNEQFF.

V usage is TRBV7-2 and J usage is TRBJ2-7, with a tentative D call TRBD1 (6 bases). Germline-derived CDR1 and CDR2 are SGHTA and FQGNSA. CDR3 length: 15 amino acids. V lost 1 base, J lost 4 bases, and 14 bases lay in between. The CDR3 nucleotides are TGTGCCAGCAGCTTAGGTTACGGACAGAGATACGAGCAGTACTTC. As protein: CASSLGYGQRYEQYF. Full variable domain (rest looked up from reference TRBV7-2 and TRBJ2-7): GAGVSQSPSNKVTEKGKDVELRCDPISGHTALYWYRQSLGQGLEFLIYFQGNSAPDKSGLPSDRFSAERTGGSVSTLTIQRTQQEDSAVYLCASSLGYGQRYEQYFGPGTRLTVT.

The chain carries TRBV2 and TRBJ1-6; no definite D call. The V end was cut by 2 bases, the J end by 4 bases, with 3 bases between. Germline loops: CDR1 SNHLY, CDR2 FYNNEI. The CDR3 is 13 amino acids. The DNA of the CDR3 is TGTGCCAGCAGTGAACAGTATAATTCACCCCTCCACTTT. This sequence encodes CASSEQYNSPLHF.

The chain links TRBV5-1 to TRBJ2-5; D is tentatively TRBD1 or TRBD2 (6 bases each). The CDR3 is 14 amino acids. The ends were cut back, 5 bases at V and 4 bases at J, with 15 bases in the middle. The V gene's germline CDR1 is SGHRS and CDR2 YFSETQ. The CDR3 loop is CASSSGAQGETQYF. CDR3 in DNA: TGCGCCAGCAGTTCGGGGGCGCAGGGAGAGACCCAGTACTTC.

The gene calls are TRBV4-1 and TRBJ2-7, with 7 bases identical to TRBD1. Trimming took 3 bases from V and 2 from J; bases not matched to a gene: 13. The CDR3 is made up of 17 amino acids. CDR1 and CDR2 (germline): MGHRA, YSYEKL. The CDR3 DNA follows: TGCGCCAGCAGCCAGAGTCTTACCGGGACAGCACCCTACGAGCAGTACTTC. Translation: CASSQSLTGTAPYEQYF.

The rearrangement uses TRBV5-4 and TRBJ1-6; TRBD1 aligns across 7 bases. Germline CDR1 SGHNT, CDR2 YYREEE (reference sequence). The CDR3 consists of 15 residues. The V segment lost 5 bases and the J segment 5 bases; nucleotides outside the gene matches: 7. DNA of the CDR3: TGTGCCAGCAGTTCGTTCGACAGGGATAATTCACCCCTCCACTTT. This sequence encodes CASSSFDRDNSPLHF.

This chain joins TRBV4-2 and TRBJ2-1; D possibly uses TRBD1 or TRBD2 (5 bases each). Trimming pared 5 bases from V and 1 base from J, leaving 15 bases between. Germline V gene sequence: CDR1 LGHNA, CDR2 YNFKEQ. This CDR3 region has 16 residues. The CDR3 DNA reads TGTGCCAGCAGCGCGACCGGGACGGGGTCCTACAATGAGCAGTTCTTC. This encodes CASSATGTGSYNEQFF.

This clone was detected a few times. The CDR3 spells CASTDRGHHEQYF. The CDR3 DNA reads as TGTGCCAGCACCGACAGGGGTCACCACGAGCAGTACTTC. This chain links TRBV28 with TRBJ2-7, with 8 nucleotides matching TRBD1. CDR3 length: 13 amino acids. Looked up from germline, CDR1 is MDHEN and CDR2 is SYDVKM. Trimming removed 7 bases from V and 5 bases from J; junction bases left unmatched: 7.

The rearrangement joins TRBV5-4 to TRBJ2-7; D is unclear. The germline V gene encodes CDR1 SGHNT and CDR2 YYREEE (reference sequence). CDR3 length equals 13 residues. Trimming took off 0 bases at V and 0 bases at J, with 4 bases between the two ends. CDR3 amino acids: CASSLGSSYEQYF. The CDR3 DNA reads as TGTGCCAGCAGCTTGGGGAGCTCCTACGAGCAGTACTTC.

This clone has just one count. The chain is built from TRBV9 and TRBJ1-4; 7 bases align to TRBD1. V lost 3 bases and J lost 3; bases outside the gene matches: 14. The germline CDR1 and CDR2 sequences are SGDLS and YYNGEE. This CDR3 spans 18 amino acids. The CDR3 reads CASSGTGTEKGANEKLFF. CDR3 nucleotide sequence: TGTGCCAGCAGCGGAACAGGGACAGAAAAGGGGGCTAATGAAAAACTGTTTTTT.

The rearrangement links TRBV2 to TRBJ2-1; TRBD2 matches at 16 bases. V trimming: 4 bases; J trimming: 15 bases; junction bases outside the gene matches: 6. Per the germline V gene, CDR1 is SNHLY and CDR2 is FYNNEI. The CDR3 spans 14 residues. CDR3 amino acids: CASSGGLAGGNPFF. The CDR3 region has the DNA TGTGCCAGCAGTGGGGGACTAGCGGGAGGGAACCCGTTCTTC.

The J gene is TRBJ1-2, the V gene TRBV18; 10 positions agree with TRBD1. V dropped 4 bases and J dropped 2; count of bases not matched to a gene: 1. Germline V CDR1 and CDR2: KGHSH, LQKENI. CDR3 size: 14 residues. In DNA form, the CDR3 reads TGTGCCAGCTCACAGGGACAGGGGAACTATGGCTACACCTTC. Translating gives CASSQGQGNYGYTF.

The rearrangement joins TRBV28 to TRBJ1-2, with a possible D match to TRBD1 (6 bases). The CDR3 spans 15 residues. Germline-derived CDR1 and CDR2 are MDHEN and SYDVKM. V was trimmed by 8 bases and J by 4 bases, leaving 20 bases between them. CDR3 DNA sequence: TGTGCCAGCCTGCCGGGGGGCAGGGTAGGCTATGGCTACACCTTC. Translated, it gives CASLPGGRVGYGYTF.

The rearrangement links TRBV18 to TRBJ1-6; D is undetermined. V was shortened by 6 bases and J by 1 base, with 10 bases between the two germline ends. Germline CDR1 KGHSH, CDR2 LQKENI. The CDR3 runs to 15 residues. CDR3 nucleotides: TGTGCCAGCTCCCCCGGGCGGTCCTATAATTCACCCCTCCACTTT. Protein sequence: CASSPGRSYNSPLHF.

Turning to this clone: A read error may account for a junction end that differs from germline. The CDR3 bases are TGTGCTAGCAGCTCCCTGGAGGGGCGGGAGACCCAGTACTTC. Amino acid sequence: CASSSLEGRETQYF. V usage is TRBV7-7 and J usage is TRBJ2-5; TRBD2 might be the D (6 bases). This CDR3 contains 14 residues. Germline CDR1 is SSHAT and CDR2 is FNYEAQ (reference sequence).